This T cell receptor (beta chain) appears in the sequencing data of a study of T-cell reconstitution after alpha-beta-depleted transplantation in children. Study-level findings and limits: There were reportedly several hundred expanded graft clones from which alpha-beta T cells came about two months after transplant. Newly produced T cells mostly accounted for T-cell counts and diversity one year post-transplant.

The germline gives CDR1 SGHTA, CDR2 FQGNSA. The ends lost 5 bases at V and 6 bases at J; junction bases unmatched: 5. The CDR3 consists of 14 residues. The table lists this clonotype with many counts. The antigen is undetermined. Unique molecular identifiers were used in preparing the TCRbeta library. TCRdb processed the PCR reads anew with MiXCR; each CDR3 protein has one entry. This table has about 280,000 distinct CDR3 sequences, 11% appearing once. The sequence was collected from a male patient between 2 and 10 years old who had a stem cell transplant for chronic granulomatous disease, so the T cells may come from the graft donor. Sequencing was performed on peripheral blood, taken 180 days after TCRalphabeta/CD19-depleted stem cell transplant. The chain employs TRBV7-2 and TRBJ2-7, with 12 bases aligning to TRBD1. The CDR3 DNA reads as TGTGCCAGCAGCCAAAGGGACAGGGGGCCCGAGCAGTACTTC. Its translation: CASSQRDRGPEQYF.